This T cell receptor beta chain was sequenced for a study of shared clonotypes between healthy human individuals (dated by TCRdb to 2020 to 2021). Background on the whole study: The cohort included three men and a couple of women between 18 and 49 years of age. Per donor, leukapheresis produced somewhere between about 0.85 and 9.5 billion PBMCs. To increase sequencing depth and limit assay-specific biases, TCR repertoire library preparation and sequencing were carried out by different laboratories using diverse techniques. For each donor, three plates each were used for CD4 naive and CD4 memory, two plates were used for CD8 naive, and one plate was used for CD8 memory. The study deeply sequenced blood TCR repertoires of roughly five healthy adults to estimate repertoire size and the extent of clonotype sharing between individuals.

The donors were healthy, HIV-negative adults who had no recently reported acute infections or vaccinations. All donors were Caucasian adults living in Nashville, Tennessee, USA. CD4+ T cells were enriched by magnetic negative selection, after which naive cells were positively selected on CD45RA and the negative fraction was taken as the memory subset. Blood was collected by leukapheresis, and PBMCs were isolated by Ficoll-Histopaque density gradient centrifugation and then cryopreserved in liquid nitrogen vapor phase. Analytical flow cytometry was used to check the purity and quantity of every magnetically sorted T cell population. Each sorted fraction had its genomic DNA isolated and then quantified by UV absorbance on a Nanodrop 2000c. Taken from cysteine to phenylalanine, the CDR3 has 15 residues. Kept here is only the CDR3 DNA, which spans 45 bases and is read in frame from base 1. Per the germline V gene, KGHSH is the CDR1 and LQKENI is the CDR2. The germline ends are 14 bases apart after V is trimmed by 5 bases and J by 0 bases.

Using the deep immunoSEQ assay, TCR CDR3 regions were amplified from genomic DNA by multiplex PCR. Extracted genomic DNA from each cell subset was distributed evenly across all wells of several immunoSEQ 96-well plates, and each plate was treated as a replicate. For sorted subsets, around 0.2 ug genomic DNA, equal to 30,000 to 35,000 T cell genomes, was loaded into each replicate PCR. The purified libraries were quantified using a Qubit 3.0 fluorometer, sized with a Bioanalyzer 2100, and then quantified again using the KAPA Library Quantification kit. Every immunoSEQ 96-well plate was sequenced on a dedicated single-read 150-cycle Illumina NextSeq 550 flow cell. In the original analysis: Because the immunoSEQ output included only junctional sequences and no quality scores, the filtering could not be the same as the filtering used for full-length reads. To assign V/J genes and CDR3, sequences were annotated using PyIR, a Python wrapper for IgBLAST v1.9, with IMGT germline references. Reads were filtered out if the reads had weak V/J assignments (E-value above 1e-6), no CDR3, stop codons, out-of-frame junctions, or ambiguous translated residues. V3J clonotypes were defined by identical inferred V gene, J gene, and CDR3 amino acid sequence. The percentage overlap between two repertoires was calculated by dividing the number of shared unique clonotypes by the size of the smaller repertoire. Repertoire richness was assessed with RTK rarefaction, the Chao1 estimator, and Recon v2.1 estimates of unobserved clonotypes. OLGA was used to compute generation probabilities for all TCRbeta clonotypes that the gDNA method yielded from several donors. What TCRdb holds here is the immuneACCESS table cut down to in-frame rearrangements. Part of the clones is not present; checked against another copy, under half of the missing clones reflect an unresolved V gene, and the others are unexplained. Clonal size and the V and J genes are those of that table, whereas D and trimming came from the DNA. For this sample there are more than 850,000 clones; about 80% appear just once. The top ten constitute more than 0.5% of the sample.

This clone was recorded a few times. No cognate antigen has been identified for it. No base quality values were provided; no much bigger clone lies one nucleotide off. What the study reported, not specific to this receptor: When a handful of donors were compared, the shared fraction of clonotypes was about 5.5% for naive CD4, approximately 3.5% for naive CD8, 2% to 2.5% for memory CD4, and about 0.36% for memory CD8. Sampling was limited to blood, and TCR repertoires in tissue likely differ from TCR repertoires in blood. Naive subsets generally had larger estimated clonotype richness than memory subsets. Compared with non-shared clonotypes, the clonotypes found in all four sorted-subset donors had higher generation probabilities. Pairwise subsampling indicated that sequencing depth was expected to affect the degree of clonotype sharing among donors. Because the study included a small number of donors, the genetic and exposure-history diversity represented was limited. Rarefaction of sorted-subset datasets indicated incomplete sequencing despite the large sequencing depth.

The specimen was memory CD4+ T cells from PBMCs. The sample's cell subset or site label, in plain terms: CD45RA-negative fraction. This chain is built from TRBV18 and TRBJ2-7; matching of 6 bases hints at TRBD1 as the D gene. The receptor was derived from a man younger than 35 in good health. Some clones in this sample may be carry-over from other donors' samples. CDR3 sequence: CASSYTYRDSYEQYF. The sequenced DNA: TGTGCCAGCTCATACACTTACAGGGACTCCTACGAGCAGTACTTC.